The rows below give T cell receptor beta chains drawn from one sample of a study of beta chain features in type 1 diabetes. Sequenced by immunoSEQ multiplex PCR; TCRdb stores in-frame clones only, minus some. Among approximately 270,000 clones listed, more than 13% were seen once. The sample comprised naive CD4+ T cells from blood. All receptors come from a man aged 25-40 years with type 1 diabetes. The CDR3 runs from the conserved cysteine through the conserved F or W. A D gene is named only where the DNA matches it firmly. Clone size is given for some rows only: seen once, a few or many times, or a class if the clone is expanded.

V	D	size	J	CDR3	DNA
TRBV13	-	few	TRBJ2-3	CASSLGFTDTQYF	TGTGCCAGCAGCTTAGGCTTCACAGATACGCAGTATTTT
TRBV29-1	-	-	TRBJ1-1	CSVAPRLNTEAFF	TGCAGCGTTGCCCCCAGGTTGAACACTGAAGCTTTCTTT
TRBV6-5	-	few	TRBJ2-3	CASTKGQGIDTQYF	TGTGCCAGCACCAAGGGCCAGGGAATTGATACGCAGTATTTT
TRBV7-9	TRBD2	few	TRBJ2-5	CASSPGLAGVMETQYF	TGTGCCAGCAGCCCCGGACTAGCGGGAGTCATGGAGACCCAGTACTTC
TRBV9	-	few	TRBJ2-1	CASSREGSSYNEQFF	TGTGCCAGCAGCAGAGAGGGCTCTTCCTACAATGAGCAGTTCTTC
TRBV28	TRBD2	-	TRBJ2-1	CASSMLAGGWNEQFF	TGTGCCAGCAGCATGTTGGCGGGAGGATGGAATGAGCAGTTCTTC
TRBV2	-	few	TRBJ1-1	CASSDEGNTEAFF	TGTGCCAGCAGTGATGAGGGGAACACTGAAGCTTTCTTT
TRBV5-6	TRBD2	few	TRBJ2-5	CASSLPRSSGQETQYF	TGTGCCAGCAGCTTGCCTCGATCTAGCGGCCAAGAGACCCAGTACTTC
TRBV2	-	-	TRBJ1-1	CASRLEGRTEAFF	TGTGCCAGCAGGTTGGAGGGTCGGACTGAAGCTTTCTTT
TRBV5-4	-	few	TRBJ1-1	CASGDRNTEAFF	TGTGCCAGCGGTGACAGGAACACTGAAGCTTTCTTT
TRBV4-3	-	-	TRBJ2-2	CASSQEVMRVSTGELFF	TGCGCCAGCAGCCAAGAGGTCATGAGGGTATCAACCGGGGAGCTGTTTTTT